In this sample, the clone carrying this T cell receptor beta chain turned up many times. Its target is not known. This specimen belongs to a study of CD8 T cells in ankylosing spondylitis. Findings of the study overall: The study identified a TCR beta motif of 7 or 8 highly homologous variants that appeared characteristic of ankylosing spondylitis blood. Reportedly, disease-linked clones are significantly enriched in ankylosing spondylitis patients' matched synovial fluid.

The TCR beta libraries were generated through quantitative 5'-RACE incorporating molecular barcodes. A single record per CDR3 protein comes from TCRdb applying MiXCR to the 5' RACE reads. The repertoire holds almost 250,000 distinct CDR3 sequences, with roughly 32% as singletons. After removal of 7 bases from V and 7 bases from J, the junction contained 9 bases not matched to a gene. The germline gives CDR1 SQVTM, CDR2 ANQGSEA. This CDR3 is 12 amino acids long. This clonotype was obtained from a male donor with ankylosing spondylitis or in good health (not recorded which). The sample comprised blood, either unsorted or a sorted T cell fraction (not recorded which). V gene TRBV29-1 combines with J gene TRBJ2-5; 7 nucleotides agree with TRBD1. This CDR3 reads CSARDRAGTQYF. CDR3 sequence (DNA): TGCAGCGCCCGTGACAGGGCGGGGACCCAGTACTTC. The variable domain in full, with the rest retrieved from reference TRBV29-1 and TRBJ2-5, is SAVISQKPSRDICQRGTSLTIQCQVDSQVTMMFWYRQQPGQSLTLIATANQGSEATYESGFVIDKFPISRPNLTFSTLTVSNMSPEDSSIYLCSARDRAGTQYFGPGTRLLVL.